These 7 T cell receptor beta chains were all obtained from the same sample, sequenced in a study of T cell responses to AZD1222 COVID-19 vaccine. Assay: immunoSEQ multiplex PCR; the TCRdb copy retains only in-frame clones and omits some. The sample lists about 100,000 clones; 80% to 95% were seen once. The sample consisted of peripheral blood, taken on day 0 of AZD1222 vaccination. Source of these receptors: an adult in good health.

The chain carries TRBV9 and TRBJ1-1; no firm D call. This CDR3 has 16 amino acids. Germline V gene sequence: CDR1 SGDLS, CDR2 YYNGEE. Trimming stripped 4 bases from V and 2 bases from J, with 18 bases between. The CDR3 protein is CASSPTPQVANTEAFF. As DNA, the CDR3 is TGTGCCAGCAGCCCAACCCCCCAGGTTGCAAACACTGAAGCTTTCTTT.

The V gene is TRBV7-2, the J gene TRBJ2-2; 7 nucleotides agree with TRBD1. Germline trimming cut 8 bases from V and 4 bases from J; bases unmatched to any gene: 7. The CDR3 is 14 amino acids. CDR1 is SGHTA, CDR2 FQGNSA, per germline. CDR3 DNA sequence: TGTGCCAGCTTCCGACAGGGTATCACCGGGGAGCTGTTTTTT. It translates to CASFRQGITGELFF.

The V gene is TRBV12-5, the J gene TRBJ2-3, with D unresolved. Germline V lookup: CDR1 LGHNT, CDR2 FRNRAP. This CDR3 is 14 amino acids long. The V and J ends lost 1 base and 2 bases respectively, with 7 bases between them. The CDR3 DNA reads TGTGCTAGTGGTTTGGGACAAAACACAGATACGCAGTATTTT. Translation gives CASGLGQNTDTQYF.

The rearrangement uses TRBV15 and TRBJ2-7, with TRBD2 identical over 8 bases. Germline values: CDR1 LNHNV, CDR2 YYDKDF (reference sequence). Trimming at V came to 6 bases and at J to 3 bases, leaving 10 bases not matched to a gene. The CDR3 spans 15 residues. The CDR3 protein is CATSRDGRANYEQYF. The DNA of the CDR3 is TGTGCCACCAGTCGGGACGGGAGGGCCAACTACGAGCAGTACTTC.

This chain connects TRBV4-2 to TRBJ1-5; tentative D call: TRBD1 (5 bases). This CDR3 spans 19 amino acids. V lost 0 bases and J 0 bases, leaving 18 bases between the germline ends. In germline, CDR1 is LGHNA, CDR2 YNFKEQ. The CDR3 spells CASSQESGLGMGSNQPQHF. The CDR3 DNA follows: TGTGCCAGCAGCCAAGAATCGGGACTAGGGATGGGTAGCAATCAGCCCCAGCATTTT.

V usage is TRBV11-3 and J usage is TRBJ1-1; D is uncertain. Trimming removed 3 bases at V and 4 bases at J, with 12 bases between. Germline-derived CDR1 and CDR2 are SGHNT and YENEEA. The CDR3 consists of 14 residues. The CDR3 DNA is TGTGCCAGCAGCTTTAATACGGGGAGCACTGAAGCTTTCTTT. Amino acids: CASSFNTGSTEAFF.

The chain carries TRBV28 and TRBJ1-2; D unclear. Trimming removed 1 base at V and 6 bases at J, with 9 bases between. In germline, CDR1 is MDHEN, CDR2 SYDVKM. The CDR3 has 13 residues. CDR3 in DNA: TGTGCCAGCAGTTTATTTGGAGGCGATGGCTACACCTTC. It codes for CASSLFGGDGYTF.